These 17 T cell receptor beta chains came from one sample sequenced in a study of blood T cell repertoires in COVID-19. Here immunoSEQ multiplex PCR was the method, and the copy in TCRdb shows in-frame clones only, minus some. In the table there are 190,000 or so clones, around four fifths of which are singletons. Sequencing was performed on peripheral blood. The source is a middle-aged man with active or convalescent COVID-19.

This clone has only a few counts. The CDR3 reads CATSGAFTSGGRLEQFF. The CDR3 DNA follows: TGTGCCACCAGTGGTGCCTTTACTAGCGGGGGCCGTTTGGAGCAGTTCTTC. The rearrangement uses TRBV24-1 and TRBJ2-1; 11 bases are shared with TRBD2. Germline lookup yields CDR1 KGHDR and CDR2 SFDVKD. The CDR3 sequence is 17 residues long. Trimming cost V 5 bases and J 10 bases; bases outside gene matches: 15.

The V gene is TRBV11-2, the J gene TRBJ1-1; the D is unclear. The germline CDR1 and CDR2 sequences are SGHAT and FQNNGV. V lost 6 bases and J lost 8, with 13 bases in between. The CDR3 covers 12 residues. CDR3 sequence reads: CASSLDRVEAFF. The CDR3, as DNA: TGTGCCAGCAGTCTAGACCGAGTGGAAGCTTTCTTT. Full variable domain (outside the CDR3, taken from reference TRBV11-2 and TRBJ1-1): EAGVAQSPRYKIIEKRQSVAFWCNPISGHATLYWYQQILGQGPKLLIQFQNNGVVDDSQLPKDRFSAERLKGVDSTLKIQPAKLEDSAVYLCASSLDRVEAFFGQGTRLTVV.

This clone was picked up one time. At the DNA level, this CDR3 is encoded by other sequences in the same sample as well. The J gene is TRBJ1-1, the V gene TRBV18; D possibly corresponds to TRBD1 (5 bases). CDR1 and CDR2 from the germline V gene are KGHSH and LQKENI. The CDR3 is made up of 13 amino acids. V gave up 3 bases and J gave up 1 base, with 6 bases separating them. CDR3 coding DNA: TGTGCCAGCTCACCGGACACGAACACTGAAGCTTTCTTT. Translation gives CASSPDTNTEAFF. The variable domain in full, with the rest retrieved from reference TRBV18 and TRBJ1-1, is NAGVMQNPRHLVRRRGQEARLRCSPMKGHSHVYWYRQLPEEGLKFMVYLQKENIIDESGMPKERFSAEFPKEGPSILRIQQVVRGDSAAYFCASSPDTNTEAFFGQGTRLTVV.

This clone was seen only once. The CDR3 here is CASSFGKARGNEKLFF. DNA for the CDR3: TGTGCCAGCAGCTTCGGGAAGGCCCGGGGAAATGAAAAACTGTTTTTT. The rearrangement joins TRBV7-2 to TRBJ1-4, with no clear D. Trimming left V 3 bases short and J 5 bases short, with 16 bases between. The CDR3 spans 16 residues. In germline, CDR1 is SGHTA, CDR2 FQGNSA.

The J gene is TRBJ1-1, the V gene TRBV18; the D is unclear. The V end lost 4 bases, the J end lost 0 bases, and 12 bases lay between the germline ends. This CDR3 is built from 15 residues. Germline V gene lookup returns CDR1 KGHSH and CDR2 LQKENI. This chain's CDR3 is CASSLFGELNTEAFF. In DNA form, the CDR3 reads TGTGCCAGCTCACTCTTTGGGGAGTTGAACACTGAAGCTTTCTTT.

The rearrangement uses TRBV11-2 and TRBJ1-4; D is possibly TRBD1 (6 bases). Trimming stripped 4 bases from V and 3 bases from J, with 12 bases between. Germline V gene data show CDR1 as SGHAT and CDR2 as FQNNGV. This CDR3 is built from 15 residues. The CDR3 protein is CASSYSDRPNEKLFF. The CDR3 nucleotides read TGTGCCAGCAGCTACTCGGACAGACCTAATGAAAAACTGTTTTTT.

V is TRBV6-5 and J is TRBJ1-1; weak D call: TRBD1 (5 bases). The CDR3 runs 15 residues. V lost 0 bases to trimming and J lost 1 base, with 9 bases between them. CDR1 is MNHEY, CDR2 SVGAGI, per germline. CDR3 DNA: TGTGCCAGCAGTTACTCAGACAGAGCGAACACTGAAGCTTTCTTT. Protein sequence: CASSYSDRANTEAFF.

The rearrangement uses TRBV30 and TRBJ1-6; unclear D gene. CDR3 length equals 12 residues. V lost 4 bases, J lost 3 bases, and 4 bases lay in between. CDR1 and CDR2 (germline): GTSNPN, SVGIG (reference sequence). The CDR3 nucleotides are TGTGCCTGGAACTACTATAATTCACCCCTCCACTTT. Translation: CAWNYYNSPLHF.

The CDR3 is CASSLWRTGNEAFF. The CDR3 coding sequence is TGCGCCAGCAGCTTGTGGCGGACAGGAAATGAAGCTTTCTTT. The chain employs TRBV5-1 and TRBJ1-1, with TRBD1 matching 7 bases. CDR3 size: 14 residues. Trimming removed 1 base from V and 7 bases from J; junction bases left unmatched: 7. Germline-derived CDR1 and CDR2 are SGHRS and YFSETQ.

The chain has TRBV7-2 and TRBJ2-7; 7 nucleotides agree with TRBD1. Germline V gene data show CDR1 as SGHTA and CDR2 as FQGNSA. The CDR3 contains 15 residues. The V gene end was trimmed by 5 bases and the J gene end by 0 bases; junction bases not matched to a gene: 7. The CDR3 loop reads CASSPDRASSYEQYF. CDR3 sequence (DNA): TGTGCCAGCAGCCCCGACAGGGCAAGCTCCTACGAGCAGTACTTC.

Here the CDR3 reads CASSRTGDIQYF. CDR3 sequence (DNA): TGTGCCAGTAGTCGGACAGGGGACATTCAGTACTTC. The chain is built from TRBV19 and TRBJ2-4; 9 bases match TRBD1. The length of the CDR3 is 12 residues. Germline-derived CDR1 and CDR2 are LNHDA and SQIVND (reference sequence). The J segment lost 8 bases and the V segment lost 5 bases, leaving 1 base of the junction unmatched.

The V and J genes are TRBV30 and TRBJ2-7; 10 bases line up with TRBD1. This CDR3 has 15 amino acids. V shed 1 base, J shed 4 bases, and the junction held 7 bases outside the gene matches. CDR1 and CDR2 (germline): GTSNPN, SVGIG (reference sequence). The CDR3 reads CAWSGGGQGVYEQYF. The DNA of the CDR3 is TGTGCCTGGAGTGGGGGAGGACAGGGGGTTTACGAGCAGTACTTC. The full variable domain, with the rest looked up from reference TRBV30 and TRBJ2-7, is SQTIHQWPATLVQPVGSPLSLECTVEGTSNPNLYWYRQAAGRGLQLLFYSVGIGQISSEVPQNLSASRPQDRQFILSSKKLLLSDSGFYLCAWSGGGQGVYEQYFGPGTRLTVT.

This chain uses TRBV12-3 or TRBV12-4 with TRBJ1-4; D is unclear. The CDR3 length is 12 residues. Trimming left V 4 bases short and J 7 bases short, with 7 bases between. CDR3 residues: CASSWSSEKLFF. CDR3 DNA: TGTGCCAGCAGTTGGTCGAGTGAAAAACTGTTTTTT.

The genes are TRBV5-1 and TRBJ1-2; 7 positions agree with TRBD1. Germline CDR1 SGHRS, CDR2 YFSETQ. The CDR3 has 15 residues. Trimming at V came to 4 bases and at J to 2 bases, leaving 8 bases not matched to a gene. CDR3 DNA: TGCGCCAGCAGCGATCAGGGGGGTGGGAACTATGGCTACACCTTC. It specifies CASSDQGGGNYGYTF.

The gene calls are TRBV18 and TRBJ2-1; D ambiguous. From germline, CDR1 is KGHSH and CDR2 LQKENI. Deletions cut 2 bases from V and 6 bases from J, with 8 bases between. The CDR3 is 13 residues long. Written as DNA, the CDR3 is TGTGCCAGCTCACCAGAGCAACGCAATGAGCAGTTCTTC. Residues: CASSPEQRNEQFF. The full variable domain, rest sourced from reference TRBV18 and TRBJ2-1, is NAGVMQNPRHLVRRRGQEARLRCSPMKGHSHVYWYRQLPEEGLKFMVYLQKENIIDESGMPKERFSAEFPKEGPSILRIQQVVRGDSAAYFCASSPEQRNEQFFGPGTRLTVL.

The chain combines TRBV11-3 with TRBJ1-1, with a tentative D call TRBD1 (6 bases). Per the germline V gene, CDR1 is SGHNT and CDR2 is YENEEA. Trimming left V 5 bases short and J 8 bases short, with 9 bases between. The CDR3 loop spans 11 amino acids. CDR3 DNA: TGTGCCAGCAGCCGGGACAACGAAGCTTTCTTT. Translating gives CASSRDNEAFF.

The chain has TRBV6-5 and TRBJ2-7; 8 bases align to TRBD2. Germline V gene data show CDR1 as MNHEY and CDR2 as SVGAGI. The CDR3 contains 13 residues. Trimming took 7 bases from V and 4 from J; bases not matched to a gene: 6. The CDR3 bases are TGTGCCAGCAAAAGGGGCGGGAGGTACGAGCAGTACTTC. Translating gives CASKRGGRYEQYF.